This is a list of T cell receptor beta chains from one sample in a study of T cells after yellow fever vaccination. One entry per CDR3 protein, called by TCRdb with MiXCR from the 5' RACE reads. This table holds about 69,000 distinct CDR3 sequences, 4.5% to 7.5% found once. Here the sequenced sample was CD4+ T cells sorted from PBMCs, taken around 15 days after the first yellow fever vaccination. The receptors derive from a man aged 18 to 35 who received the YFV17D yellow fever vaccine. CDR3s include the opening cysteine and the closing phenylalanine or tryptophan. Each record gives: J gene, D gene, clone size, V gene, CDR3 DNA, CDR3 protein. D genes are given only for firm matches. The size of a clone is reported for some rows only, either as once, few or many, or as a class for expanded clones.

>TRBJ2-5|-|many|TRBV5-1
TGCGCCAGCAGCTTTGGACGGGGGGAGACCCAGTACTTC
CASSFGRGETQYF
>TRBJ2-3|-|many|TRBV12-3/TRBV12-4
TGTGCCAGCAGTTTAGCCCGGACCGTGGCAGATACGCAGTATTTT
CASSLARTVADTQYF
>TRBJ2-1|-|many|TRBV7-6
TGTGCCAGCAGCTTGTTCAATGAGCAGTTCTTC
CASSLFNEQFF
>TRBJ1-2|-|many|TRBV19
TGTGCCAGTAGTATCCGGTACTATGGCTACACCTTC
CASSIRYYGYTF
>TRBJ2-7|TRBD1|-|TRBV11-3
TGTGCCAGCAGCTCGGACAGGGACCACGAGCAGTACTTC
CASSSDRDHEQYF
>TRBJ2-1|-|many|TRBV4-3
TGCGCCAGCAGCCATAAAGATGAGCAGTTCTTC
CASSHKDEQFF
>TRBJ2-3|TRBD2|many|TRBV18
TGTGCCAGCTCACCCCGGGACTACACAGATACGCAGTATTTT
CASSPRDYTDTQYF
>TRBJ1-2|TRBD1|many|TRBV5-5
TGTGCCAGCACCGTGGACAGGGGGCTTGGCTACACCTTC
CASTVDRGLGYTF
>TRBJ2-5|TRBD2|-|TRBV6-2/TRBV6-3
TGTGCCAGCAGTTACCCCGGGCTAGCGGGGTACCAAGAGACCCAGTACTTC
CASSYPGLAGYQETQYF
>TRBJ2-3|TRBD1|many|TRBV7-9
TGTGCCAGCAGCCACTTGACAGGGGGCCAAGGTGGGACGCAGTATTTT
CASSHLTGGQGGTQYF
>TRBJ2-1|-|many|TRBV12-3/TRBV12-4
TGTGCCAGCAGTTTGGGGCACGGAGACAATGAGCAGTTCTTC
CASSLGHGDNEQFF
>TRBJ2-3|-|many|TRBV6-5
TGTGCCAGCAGCCATAGTACAGATACGCAGTATTTT
CASSHSTDTQYF
>TRBJ1-4|-|many|TRBV5-1
TGCGCCAGCAGCTTACTTTCGGCTGGTGAAAAACTGTTTTTT
CASSLLSAGEKLFF
>TRBJ2-3|-|many|TRBV10-3
TGTGCCATCAGTCATGGGGGTCTAATCACAGATACGCAGTATTTT
CAISHGGLITDTQYF
>TRBJ2-3|-|many|TRBV7-2
TGTGCCAGCAGCCACGACACTAGCACAGATACGCAGTATTTT
CASSHDTSTDTQYF
>TRBJ2-2|-|many|TRBV5-6
TGTGCCAGCAGCCCCCGGCCAGGACACACCGGGGAGCTGTTTTTT
CASSPRPGHTGELFF
>TRBJ1-4|TRBD1|many|TRBV5-1
TGCGCCAGCAGGCCACAGGGGGCTGATAATGAAAAACTGTTTTTT
CASRPQGADNEKLFF
>TRBJ1-1|TRBD1|many|TRBV5-4
TGTGCCAGCAGCTTAAGGGACAGGGGCGAGACTGAAGCTTTCTTT
CASSLRDRGETEAFF
>TRBJ2-3|TRBD2|many|TRBV5-6
TGTGCCAGCAGCTTGGGACTAGCCGGTTTAGATACGCAGTATTTT
CASSLGLAGLDTQYF
>TRBJ2-5|TRBD1|many|TRBV7-2
TGTGCCAGCAGCGGGGGACAGGGGCCCCAAGAGACCCAGTACTTC
CASSGGQGPQETQYF
>TRBJ2-1|TRBD1|many|TRBV5-1
TGCGCCAGCAGCAGAGGGACAGGGGGCAATGAGCAGTTCTTC
CASSRGTGGNEQFF
>TRBJ2-5|-|many|TRBV10-2
TGCGCCAGCAGTGACGGGTACGAGACCCAGTACTTC
CASSDGYETQYF
>TRBJ1-2|TRBD1|many|TRBV18
TGTGCCAGCTCACCGGCCGGGACAGCTAAGGGCGGCTACACCTTC
CASSPAGTAKGGYTF
>TRBJ1-5|TRBD1|many|TRBV7-9
TGTGCCAGCAGTTCAGGGGGCGCAGCTCAGCCCCAGCATTTT
CASSSGGAAQPQHF
>TRBJ2-3|-|many|TRBV5-4
TGTGCCAGCAGCTACCATGGGGAATATACGCAGTATTTT
CASSYHGEYTQYF
>TRBJ2-3|-|many|TRBV5-1
TGCGCCAGCAGCTTGTTGGGGGATACGCAGTATTTT
CASSLLGDTQYF
>TRBJ2-1|-|many|TRBV19
TGTGCCAGTAGGAGGGAATTTAGCTCCTACAATGAGCAGTTCTTC
CASRREFSSYNEQFF
>TRBJ2-3|TRBD2|few|TRBV5-8
TGTGCCAGCAGCTTCAAGGGGAGGGTCACTAGCACAGATACGCAGTATTTT
CASSFKGRVTSTDTQYF
>TRBJ1-2|TRBD1|many|TRBV5-1
TGCGCCAGCAGCTGGGGGACAGGAGACTACACCTTC
CASSWGTGDYTF
>TRBJ1-1|-|many|TRBV15
TGTGCCACCAGCGGAGGAGGGGCTATGAACACTGAAGCTTTCTTT
CATSGGGAMNTEAFF
>TRBJ1-2|-|many|TRBV12-3/TRBV12-4
TGTGCCAGCACTACAGAGACTAACTATGGCTACACCTTC
CASTTETNYGYTF
>TRBJ1-1|-|many|TRBV7-2
TGTGCCAGCAGTATTAAGGTGGGGAACACTGAAGCTTTCTTT
CASSIKVGNTEAFF
>TRBJ1-6|-|many|TRBV27
TGTGCCAGCAGTGCGGTTGGGCGCTCACCCCTCCACTTT
CASSAVGRSPLHF
>TRBJ2-1|TRBD2|many|TRBV7-3
TGTGCCAGCAGCGACCATAGCGGGGGGGCTCAGGCTGAGCAGTTCTTC
CASSDHSGGAQAEQFF
>TRBJ2-7|TRBD2|many|TRBV6-2/TRBV6-3
TGTGCCAGCAGCTTAAGACTAGCGCCGCCCTACGAGCAGTACTTC
CASSLRLAPPYEQYF
>TRBJ2-7|-|many|TRBV7-2
TGTGCCAGCAGCTTAACGTCGGCCGGGGGCTACGAGCAGTACTTC
CASSLTSAGGYEQYF
>TRBJ2-5|-|-|TRBV5-4
TGTGCCAGCAGCCGATGGACTGGGACCCAGTACTTC
CASSRWTGTQYF
>TRBJ2-3|-|many|TRBV5-1
TGCGCCAGCAGCCTGACAGTCAGCACAGATACGCAGTATTTT
CASSLTVSTDTQYF
>TRBJ1-1|-|many|TRBV5-1
TGCGCCAGCAGCAGGAACAGGGAATTGAACACTGAAGCTTTCTTT
CASSRNRELNTEAFF
>TRBJ1-2|-|many|TRBV18
TGTGCCAGCTCACGAGGCCTGACAGCTCAACATGGCTACACCTTC
CASSRGLTAQHGYTF
>TRBJ2-3|TRBD2|-|TRBV19
TGTGCCAGTGGCCGGGGGGGGGGGAGAGATACGCAGTATTTT
CASGRGGGRDTQYF
>TRBJ2-3|TRBD2|-|TRBV6-2/TRBV6-3
TGTGCCAGCAGACCTACTAGCGGGGGGGGAGATACGCAGTATTTT
CASRPTSGGGDTQYF
>TRBJ1-2|-|many|TRBV12-3/TRBV12-4
TGTGCCAGCAGCAACTTAGAGACAGGAAACTATGGCTACACCTTC
CASSNLETGNYGYTF
>TRBJ1-3|-|many|TRBV29-1
TGCAGCGTGATGAGGACCGGGGCCTCTGGAAACACCATATATTTT
CSVMRTGASGNTIYF
>TRBJ2-1|TRBD1|many|TRBV20-1
TGCAGTGCTAGAACGACAGGGGTGGTCAATGAGCAGTTCTTC
CSARTTGVVNEQFF
>TRBJ2-7|-|many|TRBV3-1
TGTGCCAGCAGCCAAGTGCTAGCGCAGGGCTCCGAGCAGTACTTC
CASSQVLAQGSEQYF